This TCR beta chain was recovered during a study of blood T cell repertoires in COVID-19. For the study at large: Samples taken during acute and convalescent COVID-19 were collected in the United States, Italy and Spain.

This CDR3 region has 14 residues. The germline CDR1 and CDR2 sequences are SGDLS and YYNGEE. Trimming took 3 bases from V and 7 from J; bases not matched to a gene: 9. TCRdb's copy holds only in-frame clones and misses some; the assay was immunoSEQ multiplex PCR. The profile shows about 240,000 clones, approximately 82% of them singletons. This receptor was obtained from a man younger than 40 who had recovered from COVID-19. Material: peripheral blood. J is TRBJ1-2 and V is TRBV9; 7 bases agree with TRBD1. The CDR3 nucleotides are TGTGCCAGCAGCGCCGCCGACAGGGTAGCTGGCTACACCTTC. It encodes CASSAADRVAGYTF.